This TCR beta chain emerged from a study of post-analysis software for immune sequencing data. Study at large: Courses of disease covered relapsing-remitting, secondary progressive and progressive-relapsing multiple sclerosis.

General study points: Controls had lower frequencies than patients of five TRBV segments, which included TRBV5-6, TRBV5-1 and TRBV20-1. Controls had significantly higher normalized Chao1 diversity than multiple sclerosis patients.

Unique molecular identifiers were carried by the TCR beta cDNA libraries. TCRdb independently ran MiXCR on the PCR reads; one entry per CDR3 protein. Altogether roughly 180,000 distinct CDR3 sequences are present, 25% to 35% being singletons, with the ten largest covering approximately 1.5%. On this clonotype: Its specificity is not known.

The CDR3 contains 15 residues. The germline V gene encodes CDR1 LNHNV and CDR2 YYDKDF (reference sequence). The V gene lost 0 bases and the J gene lost 4 bases, with 13 bases spanning the gap. Specimen: blood. This receptor was taken from a girl aged 5-17 years with multiple sclerosis. The chain recombines TRBV15 with TRBJ2-7; D not resolved. The CDR3 loop reads CATSRELLGNYEQYF. In nucleotides, the CDR3 is TGTGCCACCAGCAGAGAATTACTGGGAAATTACGAGCAGTACTTC.